The TCR beta chain described here comes from a study of CD8+ T cells in alopecia areata. Findings and caveats of the study: Normal skin's resident alphabeta T cells are also sequenced in scalp samples. Alopecia totalis/universalis scalp especially showed more expanded CD8+ clones than normal scalp.

Treatment denoted: oral pan-JAK inhibitor, 5-10 mg twice daily. In alopecia areata patients, both lesional scalp punch biopsies and peripheral blood were collected. cDNA serving as the sequencing template came from extracted, reverse transcribed RNA. Profiling relied on immunoSEQ multiplex PCR, and the TCRdb table lists in-frame clones only, not all of them. The sample records about 280,000 clones, 58% being singletons. The germline V gene encodes CDR1 SEHNR and CDR2 FQNEAQ (reference sequence). This CDR3 region has 13 residues. The ends were cut back, 5 bases at V and 5 bases at J, with 10 bases in the middle. Points on this clone: Its specificity is unknown.

The chain joins TRBV7-9 to TRBJ1-5, with D maybe TRBD1 (5 bases). The sequenced sample was CD4+ T cells sorted from blood, obtained at week 24, from a patient treated with tofacitinib. The sequence was obtained from a human donor with alopecia areata. CDR3 protein: CASSLGLDQPQHF. The CDR3 coding sequence is TGTGCCAGCAGCCTGGGACTTGATCAGCCCCAGCATTTT.